This T cell receptor beta chain was identified during a study of post-analysis software for immune sequencing data. The library was made from cDNA and included unique molecular identifiers. TCRdb ran MiXCR on the PCR reads and lists one entry per CDR3 protein. The data show approximately 630,000 distinct CDR3 sequences, about 60% seen once. Sequencing was performed on blood. The sequence was obtained from a girl aged 2-10 years with multiple sclerosis.

The CDR3 DNA reads as TGTGCCAGCAGCTCGGGGACGGCCGGTTACAATGAGCAGTTCTTC. This sequence encodes CASSSGTAGYNEQFF. The chain uses TRBV11-2 and TRBJ2-1, with D perhaps assigned TRBD1 or TRBD2 (5 bases each). The germline CDR1 and CDR2 sequences are SGHAT and FQNNGV. This CDR3 is 15 amino acids long. Between the trimmed V and J ends, which lost 4 bases and 4 bases, there was a span of 14 bases.